A single T cell receptor beta chain is shown here with its context. Antigen unknown. Time point defined: week 5, during vaccination. Topical imiquimod was applied with each vaccine dose, which held 300 ug of mutant IDH1 20-mer peptide. Each donor presented with a new WHO grade 3 or 4 astrocytoma that tested IDH1-mutant and showed ATRX loss. This sample is part of a study of a mutant IDH1 vaccine in newly diagnosed glioma. Looking at the study overall: Across weeks 1, 3, 5, 7, 11, 15, 19 and 23, patients received a vaccination each time, eight in all. Once 4-6 weeks had passed after radiotherapy alone, vaccination started, or it started with temozolomide cycles. Every participant had undergone radiotherapy, temozolomide, or both before, and most underwent both.

CDR1 and CDR2 from the germline V gene are LGHNA and YSLEER. The length of the CDR3 is 14 residues. The V gene lost 6 bases and the J gene lost 4 bases, with 12 bases spanning the gap. The repertoire was sequenced with immunoSEQ multiplex PCR; TCRdb's copy has only in-frame clones and lacks some. The sample contains approximately 26,000 clones, 89% of which appear only once. The sequences come from PBMCs, collected from a glioma patient whose treatment included an IDH1 peptide vaccine. The genes are TRBV4-3 and TRBJ2-2; tentatively, D is TRBD1 (6 bases). The clonotype was recovered from a man in his late teens or twenties with glioma. Here the CDR3 DNA reads TGCGCCAGCAGGCGACAGGAAAGCACCGGGGAGCTGTTTTTT. It is translated as CASRRQESTGELFF.